These 14 T cell receptor beta chains were all obtained from the same sample, sequenced in a study of blood T cell repertoires in COVID-19. The method was immunoSEQ multiplex PCR; TCRdb's version includes in-frame clones alone and lacks a portion of them. Of approximately 120,000 clones listed, more than 85% are singletons. The material sequenced was peripheral blood. The source is a man aged 45-65 years with COVID-19, enrolled during active disease.

This chain links TRBV7-9 with TRBJ2-5; no definite D call. This CDR3 spans 13 amino acids. The germline V gene encodes CDR1 SEHNR and CDR2 FQNEAQ (reference sequence). V lost 4 bases and J lost 5, with 11 bases in between. This CDR3 reads CASSSENGETQYF. The CDR3 DNA reads as TGTGCCAGCAGCTCAGAGAACGGGGAGACCCAGTACTTC.

The CDR3 DNA is TGTGCCAGCTCACCATTAACAGCTGACTATGGCTACACCTTC. It specifies CASSPLTADYGYTF. This chain uses TRBV18 with TRBJ1-2; D remains ambiguous. V was clipped by 2 bases and J by 3 bases, with 10 bases between them. Germline V lookup: CDR1 KGHSH, CDR2 LQKENI. This CDR3 has 14 amino acids.

This sequence joins TRBV27 and TRBJ2-2; possibly TRBD2 for D (6 bases). The germline V and J ends were trimmed by 11 bases and 3 bases, with 16 bases remaining between them. The CDR3 has 14 residues. Looked up from germline, CDR1 is MNHEY and CDR2 is SMNVEV (reference sequence). The CDR3 sequence is CAVGGVGDTGELFF. As DNA, the CDR3 is TGTGCCGTGGGGGGTGTGGGCGACACCGGGGAGCTGTTTTTT.

The chain is built from TRBV30 and TRBJ2-7; D perhaps matches TRBD1 (6 bases). The CDR3 contains 12 residues. Trimming removed 5 bases from V and 2 bases from J, with 10 bases in between. The germline V gene encodes CDR1 GTSNPN and CDR2 SVGIG (reference sequence). This chain's CDR3 is CAWGQRTYEQYF. Written as DNA, the CDR3 is TGTGCCTGGGGACAGCGAACCTACGAGCAGTACTTC.

V gene TRBV2 combines with J gene TRBJ1-3, with 7 bases that match TRBD1. Germline assignment: CDR1 SNHLY and CDR2 FYNNEI. This CDR3 has 17 amino acids. The J segment lost 0 bases and the V segment lost 4 bases, leaving 9 bases of the junction unmatched. The CDR3 loop reads CASSGSGTVSSGNTIYF. The CDR3 DNA reads as TGTGCCAGCAGTGGATCCGGGACAGTGAGCTCTGGAAACACCATATATTTT.

The gene calls are TRBV13 and TRBJ2-3; D perhaps matches TRBD1 (6 bases). The V gene's germline CDR1 is PRHDT and CDR2 FYEKMQ (reference sequence). The ends were cut back, 6 bases at V and 4 bases at J, with 14 bases in the middle. The CDR3 covers 14 residues. CDR3 in amino acids: CASSGQSEPDTQYF. The CDR3, as DNA: TGTGCCAGCAGTGGACAGTCCGAGCCAGATACGCAGTATTTT. Full variable domain (outside the CDR3, taken from reference TRBV13 and TRBJ2-3): AAGVIQSPRHLIKEKRETATLKCYPIPRHDTVYWYQQGPGQDPQFLISFYEKMQSDKGSIPDRFSAQQFSDYHSELNMSSLELGDSALYFCASSGQSEPDTQYFGPGTRLTVL.

The J gene is TRBJ1-3, the V gene TRBV2; D gene uncertain. The CDR3 loop spans 15 amino acids. Trimming left V 6 bases short and J 4 bases short, with 16 bases between. Germline-derived CDR1 and CDR2 are SNHLY and FYNNEI. CDR3 nucleotides: TGTGCCAGCAGCGTCGCTGCGACTCACGGAAACACCATATATTTT. Translated, it gives CASSVAATHGNTIYF.

The V and J genes are TRBV27 and TRBJ2-7, with D unresolved. V lost 3 bases, J lost 4 bases, and 25 bases lay in between. Germline V gives CDR1 MNHEY, CDR2 SMNVEV (reference sequence). The CDR3 loop spans 18 amino acids. The CDR3 nucleotides read TGTGCCAGCAGTTTCTGGCCTCCGCTCCTGTGGGCCTCATACGAGCAGTACGTC. Amino acids: CASSFWPPLLWASYEQYV.

The chain combines TRBV28 with TRBJ2-2, with 14 bases matching TRBD2. CDR1 MDHEN and CDR2 SYDVKM come from the germline V gene. This CDR3 contains 15 residues. V was clipped by 5 bases and J by 7 bases; unmatched bases: 3. This CDR3 reads CASSLGTSGGGELFF. Written as DNA, the CDR3 is TGTGCCAGCAGTCTCGGGACTAGCGGGGGCGGGGAGCTGTTTTTT.

The rearrangement joins TRBV29-1 to TRBJ2-3; 7 bases line up with TRBD2. The J segment lost 2 bases and the V segment lost 7 bases, leaving 9 bases of the junction unmatched. CDR3 length: 14 residues. CDR1 and CDR2 from the germline V gene are SQVTM and ANQGSEA. CDR3 bases: TGCAGCGCCTCGGCTAGCGGATTCACAGATACGCAGTATTTT. Translating it yields CSASASGFTDTQYF.

J is TRBJ1-6 and V is TRBV28, with 7 positions matching TRBD1. The CDR3 runs to 18 residues. From germline, CDR1 is MDHEN and CDR2 SYDVKM. V lost 2 bases to trimming and J lost 5 bases; unmatched junction nucleotides: 12. The CDR3 DNA reads TGTGCCAGCAGTTTACTACCCCTAGCCGGGACAGATAATTCACCCCTCCACTTT. Translated: CASSLLPLAGTDNSPLHF.

The gene calls are TRBV9 and TRBJ2-5; 9 bases agree with TRBD2. The V and J ends lost 0 bases and 7 bases, in that order; junction bases with no gene match: 13. CDR3 length: 17 amino acids. Germline CDR1 reads SGDLS; CDR2 reads YYNGEE. CDR3 loop: CASSVAGSGSGAGTQYF. The CDR3 DNA reads TGTGCCAGCAGCGTAGCTGGTAGCGGGAGTGGGGCGGGGACCCAGTACTTC.

The chain has TRBV7-3 and TRBJ2-1; D uncertain. The V end lost 4 bases, the J end lost 2 bases, and 12 bases lay between the germline ends. Germline CDR1 reads SGHTA; CDR2 reads FQGTGA. The CDR3 covers 15 residues. CDR3 nucleotide sequence: TGTGCCAGCAGCTCCGAGGCCGGAGCCTACAATGAGCAGTTCTTC. Protein: CASSSEAGAYNEQFF.

This clone was recorded a few times. The rearrangement joins TRBV6-4 to TRBJ2-2, with D perhaps matching TRBD1 (6 bases). CDR3 length equals 15 residues. Germline-derived CDR1 and CDR2 are MRHNA and SNTAGT. V lost 0 bases and J lost 1, with 6 bases in between. The CDR3: CASSDSGQNTGELFF. In nucleotides, the CDR3 is TGTGCCAGCAGTGACTCGGGACAGAACACCGGGGAGCTGTTTTTT.